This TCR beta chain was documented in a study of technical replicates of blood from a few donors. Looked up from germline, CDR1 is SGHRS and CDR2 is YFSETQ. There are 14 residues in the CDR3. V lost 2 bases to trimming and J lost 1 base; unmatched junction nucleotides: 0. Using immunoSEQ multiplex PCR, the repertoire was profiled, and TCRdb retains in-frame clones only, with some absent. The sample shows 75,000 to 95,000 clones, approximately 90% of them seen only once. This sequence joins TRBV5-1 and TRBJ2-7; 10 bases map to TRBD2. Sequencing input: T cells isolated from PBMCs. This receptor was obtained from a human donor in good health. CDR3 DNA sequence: TGCGCCAGCAGCTTTAGCGGGGGGTCCTACGAGCAGTACTTC. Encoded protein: CASSFSGGSYEQYF. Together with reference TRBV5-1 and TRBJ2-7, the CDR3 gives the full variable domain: KAGVTQTPRYLIKTRGQQVTLSCSPISGHRSVSWYQQTPGQGLQFLFEYFSETQRNKGNFPGRFSGRQFSNSRSEMNVSTLELGDSALYLCASSFSGGSYEQYFGPGTRLTVT.